This T cell receptor beta chain was recorded in a study of shared clonotypes between healthy human individuals. A deep-level run was used for the assay. Repertoires were generated with immunoSEQ multiplex PCR, while TCRdb's copy carries only in-frame clones and drops some. The repertoire has 2 million to 2.5 million clones, just over 90% of them found once; the top ten carry about 0.37%. The ends lost 0 bases at V and 3 bases at J; junction bases unmatched: 8. Germline V lookup: CDR1 SGHRS, CDR2 YFSETQ. This CDR3 comprises 18 residues. The source of this sequence is a man aged 18 to 29 in good health. Some clones in this sample may be carry-over from other donors' samples. The sample was naive CD4+ T cells from PBMCs. The sample's subset: CD45RA+ positively selected. The rearrangement uses TRBV5-1 and TRBJ1-3; the match to TRBD1 covers 11 bases. The CDR3 nucleotides are TGCGCCAGCAGCTTGGACGGACAGGGGGCCCTGGATGGAAACACCATATATTTT. Translation gives CASSLDGQGALDGNTIYF.